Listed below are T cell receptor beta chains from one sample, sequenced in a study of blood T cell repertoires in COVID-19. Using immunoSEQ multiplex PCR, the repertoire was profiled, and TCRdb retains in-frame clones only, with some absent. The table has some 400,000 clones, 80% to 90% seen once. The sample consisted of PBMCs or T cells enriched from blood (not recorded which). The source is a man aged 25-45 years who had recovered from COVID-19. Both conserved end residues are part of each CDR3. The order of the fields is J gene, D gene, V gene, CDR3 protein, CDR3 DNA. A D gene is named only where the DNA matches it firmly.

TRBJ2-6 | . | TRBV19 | CASSRDTLPSGANVLTF | TGTGCCAGTTCCCGGGACACTCTCCCCTCTGGGGCCAACGTCCTGACTTTC
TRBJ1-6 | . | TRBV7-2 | CASSLKLNSPLHF | TGTGCCAGCAGCTTAAAGCTTAATTCACCCCTCCACTTT
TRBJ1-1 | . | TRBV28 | CASSPSGGLEEAFF | TGTGCCAGCAGTCCCTCAGGAGGTCTAGAAGAAGCTTTCTTT
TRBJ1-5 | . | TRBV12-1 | CASSSHRGEIQPQHF | TGTGCCAGCAGCTCGCACAGGGGAGAGATTCAGCCCCAGCATTTT
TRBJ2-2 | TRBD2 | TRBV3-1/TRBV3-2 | CASSHSSGRANGNTGELFF | TGTGCCAGCAGCCATTCTAGCGGGAGGGCCAACGGGAACACCGGGGAGCTGTTTTTT
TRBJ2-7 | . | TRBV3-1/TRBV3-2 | CASSSPGQIYEQYF | TGTGCCAGCAGCTCGCCGGGACAAATCTACGAGCAGTACTTC
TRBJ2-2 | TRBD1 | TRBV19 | CASTRTGGDGSSTGELFF | TGTGCCAGTACGCGGACAGGCGGCGACGGTTCTAGTACCGGGGAGCTGTTTTTT
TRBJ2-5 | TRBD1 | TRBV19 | CASSRDRGETQYF | TGTGCCAGTAGTAGGGACAGGGGGGAGACCCAGTACTTC
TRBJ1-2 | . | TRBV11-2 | CASSSTDYNYGYTF | TGTGCCAGCAGCTCGACCGACTACAACTATGGCTACACCTTC
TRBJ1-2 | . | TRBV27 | CASSLNREWGYTF | TGTGCCAGCAGTTTAAACAGGGAGTGGGGCTACACCTTC
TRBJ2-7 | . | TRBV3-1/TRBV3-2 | CASSQKTLYEQYF | TGTGCCAGCAGCCAAAAGACACTCTACGAGCAGTACTTC
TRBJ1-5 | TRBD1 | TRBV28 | CASSLVGQGYQPQHF | TGTGCCAGCAGTTTAGTGGGACAGGGGTACCAGCCCCAGCATTTT
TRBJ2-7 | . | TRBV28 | CASSVGLPYEQYF | TGTGCCAGCAGTGTGGGACTTCCTTACGAGCAGTACTTC
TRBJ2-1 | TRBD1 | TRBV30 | CAWDRESSYNEQFF | TGTGCCTGGGACAGGGAGAGCTCCTACAATGAGCAGTTCTTC
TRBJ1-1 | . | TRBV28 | CASREEGGLPLNTEAFF | TGTGCCAGCAGAGAGGAGGGGGGGCTTCCTCTGAACACTGAAGCTTTCTTT
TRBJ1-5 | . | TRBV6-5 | CASSYRGSNQPQHF | TGTGCCAGCAGTTACCGGGGGAGCAATCAGCCCCAGCATTTT
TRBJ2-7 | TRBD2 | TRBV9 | CASSFTGTSYEQYF | TGTGCCAGCAGCTTCACCGGGACTAGCTACGAGCAGTACTTC
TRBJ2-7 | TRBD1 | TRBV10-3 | CAISEGTGGTYEQYF | TGTGCCATCAGTGAGGGGACAGGCGGGACCTACGAGCAGTACTTC
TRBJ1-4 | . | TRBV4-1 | CASSQDRKLFF | TGCGCCAGCAGCCAAGACCGAAAACTGTTTTTT
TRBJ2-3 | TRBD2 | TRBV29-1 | CSGSKAGGFPSTDTQYF | TGCAGCGGTTCAAAGGCGGGAGGATTCCCTAGCACAGATACGCAGTATTTT
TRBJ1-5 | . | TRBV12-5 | CASGLTYQPQHF | TGTGCTAGTGGACTCACCTATCAGCCCCAGCATTTT
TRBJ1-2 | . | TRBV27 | CASSLTPTVTAYGYTF | TGTGCCAGCAGTTTGACCCCGACAGTCACGGCTTATGGCTACACCTTC
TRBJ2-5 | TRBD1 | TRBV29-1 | CSVDPPGTGGFETQYF | TGCAGCGTTGACCCTCCCGGGACAGGGGGCTTTGAGACCCAGTACTTC
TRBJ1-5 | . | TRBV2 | CASSQTVSNQPQHF | TGTGCCAGCAGTCAGACAGTTAGCAATCAGCCCCAGCATTTT
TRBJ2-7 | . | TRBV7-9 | CASSPSYEQYF | TGTGCCAGCAGTCCATCCTACGAGCAGTACTTC